The present TCR beta chain was sequenced within a study of blood T cells in healthy people across ages. This CDR3 region has 15 residues. The germline V gene encodes CDR1 SGHVS and CDR2 FQNEAQ. PCR was performed a second time for about 6 to 11 cycles using a sample-barcoded 5' primer and a J-beta primer mix. TCRdb analysed the 5' RACE reads with MiXCR anew, one entry per CDR3 protein. The repertoire holds hundreds of thousands of distinct CDR3 sequences, with approximately 44% as singletons. The sample taken for sequencing was blood. The receptor's source is a man in his 60s in good health. The chain has TRBV7-8 and TRBJ2-7, with D possibly being TRBD2 (6 bases). The DNA end is more similar to TRBJ2-5, so the J call may be wrong. The CDR3 spells CASSYGTAPRETQYF. CDR3 DNA: TGTGCCAGCAGCTACGGGACTGCCCCAAGGGAGACCCAGTACTTC.